Presented here are 12 T cell receptor beta chains from one specimen sequenced in a study of blood T cell repertoires in COVID-19. Sequencing used immunoSEQ multiplex PCR; TCRdb keeps in-frame clones, though not all of them. The sample lists 250,000 to 350,000 clones, roughly nine tenths occurring once. Sequencing input: peripheral blood. These receptors came from a woman in her twenties or thirties with COVID-19, enrolled during active disease.

The V gene is TRBV28, the J gene TRBJ1-1; 9 positions match TRBD1. CDR1 and CDR2 (germline): MDHEN, SYDVKM. V lost 5 bases and J lost 6; bases outside the gene matches: 10. CDR3 length: 15 amino acids. In DNA, the CDR3 is TGTGCCAGCAGTAAATACGGGACAGGGTATCCTGAAGCTTTCTTT. Translation gives CASSKYGTGYPEAFF.

The chain has TRBV7-9 and TRBJ1-1; D not resolved. CDR3 length: 14 amino acids. Trimming took 4 bases from V and 1 from J, leaving 10 bases between them. Germline CDR1 reads SEHNR; CDR2 reads FQNEAQ (reference sequence). The CDR3 is CASSWSLGNTEAFF. The CDR3 nucleotides read TGTGCCAGCAGCTGGTCCCTAGGGAACACTGAAGCTTTCTTT.

CDR3 sequence reads: CASSFLAGVSYEQYF. CDR3 in DNA: TGTGCCAGCAGCTTTCTAGCGGGAGTCTCCTACGAGCAGTACTTC. The chain is built from TRBV5-6 and TRBJ2-7; 10 bases are shared with TRBD2. CDR1 and CDR2 (germline): SGHDT, YYEEEE. CDR3 length: 15 amino acids. V was pared by 2 bases and J by 0 bases, with 2 bases of the junction left unmatched.

The rearrangement joins TRBV7-3 to TRBJ2-7; TRBD1 matches at 8 bases. Per the germline V gene, CDR1 is SGHTA and CDR2 is FQGTGA. The CDR3 runs to 13 residues. Trimming at V came to 5 bases and at J to 5 bases, leaving 5 bases not matched to a gene. The DNA for the CDR3 is TGTGCCAGCAGCGTTCAGACAGGGGACGAGCAGTACTTC. It yields the protein CASSVQTGDEQYF.

V and J are TRBV19 and TRBJ2-2; weak D call: TRBD2 (6 bases). Germline V lookup: CDR1 LNHDA, CDR2 SQIVND (reference sequence). Trimming removed 7 bases at V and 0 bases at J, with 12 bases between. The CDR3 totals 15 residues. CDR3 nucleotide sequence: TGTGCCAGTAAAAAAGGGACTTCGAACACCGGGGAGCTGTTTTTT. Protein sequence: CASKKGTSNTGELFF. Full variable domain (rest looked up from reference TRBV19 and TRBJ2-2): DGGITQSPKYLFRKEGQNVTLSCEQNLNHDAMYWYRQDPGQGLRLIYYSQIVNDFQKGDIAEGYSVSREKKESFPLTVTSAQKNPTAFYLCASKKGTSNTGELFFGEGSRLTVL.

V and J are TRBV9 and TRBJ1-1; possibly TRBD1 for D (6 bases). Trimming removed 3 bases from V and 0 bases from J, with 9 bases in between. CDR3 length equals 14 residues. The germline CDR1 and CDR2 sequences are SGDLS and YYNGEE. The CDR3 DNA follows: TGTGCCAGCAGCGAGACAGGAGTGAACACTGAAGCTTTCTTT. Translating it yields CASSETGVNTEAFF.

The chain uses TRBV3-1 (or the pseudogene TRBV3-2) and TRBJ1-2; TRBD1 matches 7 bases. CDR3 length equals 14 residues. CDR1 is LGHDT, CDR2 YNNKEL, per germline (reference sequence). J gave up 1 base and V 3 bases, and 2 bases lay outside the gene matches. The CDR3 loop reads CASSHGQVNYGYTF. CDR3 coding DNA: TGTGCCAGCAGCCATGGACAGGTTAACTATGGCTACACCTTC.

V is TRBV21-1 and J is TRBJ1-5. TRBV21-1 is labeled a pseudogene. CDR3 size: 10 residues. The CDR3 bases are TGTGCCAGCACCCGTCAGCCCCAGCATTTT. Translation gives CASTRQPQHF.

This rearrangement joins TRBV11-2 to TRBJ1-1; D may be TRBD1 (5 bases). V shed 5 bases and J shed 3 bases, with 13 bases lying between them. Germline CDR1 is SGHAT and CDR2 is FQNNGV. This CDR3 is 14 amino acids long. CDR3 residues: CASSRLPGDTEAFF. DNA of the CDR3: TGTGCCAGCAGCCGACTACCGGGGGACACTGAAGCTTTCTTT.

This clone was detected only once. The chain recombines TRBV4-1 with TRBJ1-3; D uncertain. The length of the CDR3 is 16 residues. CDR1 is MGHRA, CDR2 YSYEKL, per germline. V gave up 1 base and J gave up 4 bases, with 14 bases separating them. CDR3 sequence (DNA): TGCGCCAGCAGCCAAGCTCCTCCGAGCTCCGGAAACACCATATATTTT. Amino acids: CASSQAPPSSGNTIYF.

This rearrangement joins TRBV14 to TRBJ1-3; 10 bases are a match to TRBD1. From germline, CDR1 is SGHDN and CDR2 FVKESK. The length of the CDR3 is 17 residues. Trimming cost V 2 bases and J 3 bases; bases outside gene matches: 7. CDR3 residues: CASSQYLGTGDGNTIYF. The CDR3 nucleotides read TGTGCCAGCAGCCAATACCTCGGGACAGGGGATGGAAACACCATATATTTT.

The chain has TRBV3-1 (or the pseudogene TRBV3-2) and TRBJ2-1, with 12 bases lining up with TRBD1. The CDR3 loop spans 14 amino acids. After removal of 5 bases from V and 8 bases from J, the junction contained 4 bases not matched to a gene. Germline V gene data show CDR1 as LGHDT and CDR2 as YNNKEL (reference sequence). CDR3 nucleotide sequence: TGTGCCAGCAGCGGGACAGGGGGCTATCATGAGCAGTTCTTC. This sequence encodes CASSGTGGYHEQFF.